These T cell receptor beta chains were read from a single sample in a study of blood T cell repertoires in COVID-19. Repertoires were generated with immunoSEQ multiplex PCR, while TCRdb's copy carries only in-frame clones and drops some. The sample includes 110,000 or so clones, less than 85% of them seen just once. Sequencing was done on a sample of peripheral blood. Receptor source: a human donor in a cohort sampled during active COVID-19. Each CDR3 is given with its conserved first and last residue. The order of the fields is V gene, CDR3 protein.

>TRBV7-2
CASSLGAGEHNEQFF
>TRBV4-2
CASSQEKAGGYNEQFF
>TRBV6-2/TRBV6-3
CASSYLVSGGLSYEQYF
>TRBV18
CASSPFKDRVFSEAFF
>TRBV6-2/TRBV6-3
CASSYTPLAGGLNEQFF
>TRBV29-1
CSVTPLRGGVTF
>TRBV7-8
CASSFTGATEAFF
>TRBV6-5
CASSYTGQKGNTIYF
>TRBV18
CASSIRQGPQETQYF
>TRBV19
CASSNRLGLAGTSEQYF
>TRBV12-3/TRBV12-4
CASRSDIYQPQHF
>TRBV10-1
CASSRDFTDTQYF
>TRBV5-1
CASSLEPPSGNQPQHF
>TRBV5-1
CASSWGDRGNYGYTF
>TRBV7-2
CASSFKGGDTQYF
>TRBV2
CASRQGTAENQPQHF
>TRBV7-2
CASRGAPGGRNTGELFF
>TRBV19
CASSSRGQGAGNIQYF
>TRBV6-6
CASSYGGNQPQHF
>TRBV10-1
CASLRSRGLPYEQYF
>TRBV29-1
CSVDVSSVSTDTQYF
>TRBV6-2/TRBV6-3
CASSFINEQFF
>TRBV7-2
CASSPLGGPDTQYF
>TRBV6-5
CASSYGDRVIDTQYF
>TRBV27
CASRGGTGISNQPQHF
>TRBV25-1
CASSALDRVGTDTQYF
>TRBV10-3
CAIRGGRDGDEQYF
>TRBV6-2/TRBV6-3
CASSYSTSSYNEQFF
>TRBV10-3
CAISLGTGNSPLHF
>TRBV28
CASSLPRGGRSYNEQFF
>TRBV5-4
CASSLEGGVEKLFF
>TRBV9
CASSAPGGAGGYTDTQYF
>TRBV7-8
CASSPQGARETQYF
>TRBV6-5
CASRAGFRGTEAFF
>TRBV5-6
CASSPLSVPNTGELFF
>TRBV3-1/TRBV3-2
CASSSAGSGGALRQFF
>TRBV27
CASSPHPRGGDTF
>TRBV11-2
CASSLAGLYTEAFF
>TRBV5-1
CASGEPTGELFF
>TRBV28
CASRFSTGNNSPLHF
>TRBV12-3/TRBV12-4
CASTYGVNQPQHF
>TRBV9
CASSVGEDTQYF
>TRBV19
CASSLLAGGLDNEQFF
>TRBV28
CASSPSGGYTEAFF
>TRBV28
CASSGGAGANVLTF
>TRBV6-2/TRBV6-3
CASSDPARFPNTDTQYF
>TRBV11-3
CASSSQGPNSPLHF
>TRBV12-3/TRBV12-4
CASSPPGGLLKFF
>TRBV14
CASSPSLGTATQYF
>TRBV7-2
CASSIQRGQETQYF
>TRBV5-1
CASSLDIGGNEQFF
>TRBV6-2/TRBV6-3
CASSYSRARQGAVNEQFF
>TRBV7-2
CASSFGRGGGETQYF
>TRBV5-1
CASSSTGSAGNTIYF
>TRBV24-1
CATSDPPGTGQHTDTQYF
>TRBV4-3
CASSQGLGSYNEQFF
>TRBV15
CATSRGITSDRSYNEQFF